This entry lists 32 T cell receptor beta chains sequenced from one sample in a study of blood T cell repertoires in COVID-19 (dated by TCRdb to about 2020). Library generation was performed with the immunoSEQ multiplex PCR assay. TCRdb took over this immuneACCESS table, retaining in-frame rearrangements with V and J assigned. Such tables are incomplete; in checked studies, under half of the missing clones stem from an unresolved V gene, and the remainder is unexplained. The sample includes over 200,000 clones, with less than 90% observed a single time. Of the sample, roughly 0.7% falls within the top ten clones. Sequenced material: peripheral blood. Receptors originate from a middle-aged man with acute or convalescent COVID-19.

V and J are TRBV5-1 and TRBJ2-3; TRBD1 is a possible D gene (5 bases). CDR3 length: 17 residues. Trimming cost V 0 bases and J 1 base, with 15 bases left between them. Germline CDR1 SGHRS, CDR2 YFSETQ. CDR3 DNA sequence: TGCGCCAGCAGCTTGGCCCTAGTTCAAGGGGGCACAGATACGCAGTATTTT. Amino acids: CASSLALVQGGTDTQYF. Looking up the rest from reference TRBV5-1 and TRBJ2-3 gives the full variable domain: KAGVTQTPRYLIKTRGQQVTLSCSPISGHRSVSWYQQTPGQGLQFLFEYFSETQRNKGNFPGRFSGRQFSNSRSEMNVSTLELGDSALYLCASSLALVQGGTDTQYFGPGTRLTVL.

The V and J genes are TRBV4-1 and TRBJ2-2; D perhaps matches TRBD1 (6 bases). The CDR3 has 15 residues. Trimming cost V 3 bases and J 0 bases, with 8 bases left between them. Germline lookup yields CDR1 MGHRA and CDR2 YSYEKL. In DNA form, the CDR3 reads TGCGCCAGCAGCCACGGACAGACGAACACCGGGGAGCTGTTTTTT. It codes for CASSHGQTNTGELFF.

The CDR3 DNA reads TGTGCCAGCCGACGGGAAATCGGACAGGGAGGTGAAAAACTGTTTTTT. It yields the protein CASRREIGQGGEKLFF. This sequence joins TRBV2 and TRBJ1-4; 8 nucleotides match TRBD1. The CDR3 has 16 amino acids. Per the germline V gene, CDR1 is SNHLY and CDR2 is FYNNEI. Unmatched junction bases numbered 15, after V lost 8 bases and J lost 7 bases.

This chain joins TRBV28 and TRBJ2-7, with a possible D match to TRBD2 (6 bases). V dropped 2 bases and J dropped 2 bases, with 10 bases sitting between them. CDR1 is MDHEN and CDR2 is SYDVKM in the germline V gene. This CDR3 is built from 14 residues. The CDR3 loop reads CASSLDRGTYEQYF. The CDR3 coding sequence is TGTGCCAGCAGTTTAGATCGGGGGACCTACGAGCAGTACTTC. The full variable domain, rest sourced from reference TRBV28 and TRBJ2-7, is DVKVTQSSRYLVKRTGEKVFLECVQDMDHENMFWYRQDPGLGLRLIYFSYDVKMKEKGDIPEGYSVSREKKERFSLILESASTNQTSMYLCASSLDRGTYEQYFGPGTRLTVT.

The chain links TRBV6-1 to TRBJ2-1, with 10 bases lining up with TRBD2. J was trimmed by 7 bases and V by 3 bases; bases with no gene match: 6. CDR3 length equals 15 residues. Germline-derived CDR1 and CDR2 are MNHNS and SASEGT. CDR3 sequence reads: CASSEGPSGSNEQFF. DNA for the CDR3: TGTGCCAGCAGTGAGGGGCCTAGCGGGAGTAATGAGCAGTTCTTC.

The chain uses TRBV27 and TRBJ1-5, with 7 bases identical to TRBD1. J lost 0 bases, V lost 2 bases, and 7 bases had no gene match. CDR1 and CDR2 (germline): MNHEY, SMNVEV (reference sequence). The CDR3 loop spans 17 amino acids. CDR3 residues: CASSLKGTDYSNQPQHF. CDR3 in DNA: TGTGCCAGCAGTTTAAAGGGGACAGACTATAGCAATCAGCCCCAGCATTTT.

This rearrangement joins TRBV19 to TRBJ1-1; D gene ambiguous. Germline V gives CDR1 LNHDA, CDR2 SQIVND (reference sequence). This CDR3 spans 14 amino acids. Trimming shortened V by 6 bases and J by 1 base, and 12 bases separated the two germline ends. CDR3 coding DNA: TGTGCCAGTAGGGCGGGCTGGCGGAACACTGAAGCTTTCTTT. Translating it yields CASRAGWRNTEAFF.

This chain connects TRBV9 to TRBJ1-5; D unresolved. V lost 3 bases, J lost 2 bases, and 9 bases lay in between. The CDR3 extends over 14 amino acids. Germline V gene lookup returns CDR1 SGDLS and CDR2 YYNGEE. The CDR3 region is CASSAGMGNQPQHF. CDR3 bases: TGTGCCAGCAGCGCCGGGATGGGCAATCAGCCCCAGCATTTT.

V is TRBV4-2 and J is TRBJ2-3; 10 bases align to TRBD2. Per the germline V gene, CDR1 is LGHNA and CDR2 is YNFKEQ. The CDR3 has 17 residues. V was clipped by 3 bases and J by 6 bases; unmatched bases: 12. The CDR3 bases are TGTGCCAGCAGCCATCCCACGGTAGCGGGAGGAGTGGATACGCAGTATTTT. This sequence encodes CASSHPTVAGGVDTQYF.

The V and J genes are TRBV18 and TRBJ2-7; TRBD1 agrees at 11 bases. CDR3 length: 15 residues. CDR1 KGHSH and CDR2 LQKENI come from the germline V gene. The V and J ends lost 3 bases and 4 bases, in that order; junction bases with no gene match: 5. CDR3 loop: CASSPGTGGVYEQYF. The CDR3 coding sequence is TGTGCCAGCTCACCGGGGACAGGGGGTGTTTACGAGCAGTACTTC.

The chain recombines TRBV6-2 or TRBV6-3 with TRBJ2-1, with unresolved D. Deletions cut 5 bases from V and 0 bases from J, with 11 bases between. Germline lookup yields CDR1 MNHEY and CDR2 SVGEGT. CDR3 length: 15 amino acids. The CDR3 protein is CASSRSLSSYNEQFF. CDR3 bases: TGTGCCAGCAGTCGGAGCCTTAGCTCCTACAATGAGCAGTTCTTC.

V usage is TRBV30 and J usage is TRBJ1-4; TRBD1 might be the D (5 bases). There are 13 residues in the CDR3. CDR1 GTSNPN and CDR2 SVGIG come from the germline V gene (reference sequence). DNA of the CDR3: TGTGCGACGATCCGGCGGGGGAATGAAAAACTGTTTTTT. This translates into CATIRRGNEKLFF.

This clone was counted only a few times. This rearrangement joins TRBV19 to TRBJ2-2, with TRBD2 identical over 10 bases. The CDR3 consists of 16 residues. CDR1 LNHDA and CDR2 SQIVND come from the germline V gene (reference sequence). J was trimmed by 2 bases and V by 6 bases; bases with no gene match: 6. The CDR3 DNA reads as TGTGCCAGTAGCCCGACTAGCGGGTCCAACACCGGGGAGCTGTTTTTT. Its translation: CASSPTSGSNTGELFF.

The CDR3 loop reads CASSLIKGVLRKGGTGELFF. For the CDR3, the DNA is TGTGCCAGCAGCCTTATCAAGGGGGTCTTGCGAAAGGGCGGCACCGGGGAGCTGTTTTTT. J is TRBJ2-2 and V is TRBV6-6; possibly TRBD1 for D (6 bases). Trimming shortened V by 6 bases and J by 4 bases, and 30 bases separated the two germline ends. The CDR3 has 20 residues. The V gene's germline CDR1 is MNHNY and CDR2 SVGAGI (reference sequence).

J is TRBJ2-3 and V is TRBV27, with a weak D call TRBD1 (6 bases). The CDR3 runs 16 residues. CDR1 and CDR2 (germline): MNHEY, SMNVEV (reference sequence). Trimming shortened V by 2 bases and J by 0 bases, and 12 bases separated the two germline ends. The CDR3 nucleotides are TGTGCCAGCAGTTTACGGACAGATCCTAGCACAGATACGCAGTATTTT. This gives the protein CASSLRTDPSTDTQYF.

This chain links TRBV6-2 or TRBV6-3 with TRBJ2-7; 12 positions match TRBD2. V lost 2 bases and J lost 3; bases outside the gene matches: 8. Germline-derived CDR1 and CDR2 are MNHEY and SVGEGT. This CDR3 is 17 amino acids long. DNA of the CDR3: TGTGCCAGCAGTTACGGGGCCGGACTAGCGGGGCTCTACGAGCAGTACTTC. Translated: CASSYGAGLAGLYEQYF.

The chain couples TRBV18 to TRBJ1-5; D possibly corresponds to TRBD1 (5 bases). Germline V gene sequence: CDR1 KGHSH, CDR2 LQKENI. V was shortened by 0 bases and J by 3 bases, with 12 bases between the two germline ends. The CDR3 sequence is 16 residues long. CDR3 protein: CASSPPPAGINQPQHF. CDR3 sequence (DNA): TGTGCCAGCTCACCACCTCCGGCAGGGATCAATCAGCCCCAGCATTTT. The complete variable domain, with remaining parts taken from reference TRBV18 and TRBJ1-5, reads NAGVMQNPRHLVRRRGQEARLRCSPMKGHSHVYWYRQLPEEGLKFMVYLQKENIIDESGMPKERFSAEFPKEGPSILRIQQVVRGDSAAYFCASSPPPAGINQPQHFGDGTRLSIL.

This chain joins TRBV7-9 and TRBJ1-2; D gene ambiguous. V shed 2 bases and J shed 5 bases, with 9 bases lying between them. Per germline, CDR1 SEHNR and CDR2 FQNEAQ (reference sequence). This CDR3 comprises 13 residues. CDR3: CASSLRVAYGYTF. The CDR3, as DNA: TGTGCCAGCAGCTTACGGGTAGCATATGGCTACACCTTC.

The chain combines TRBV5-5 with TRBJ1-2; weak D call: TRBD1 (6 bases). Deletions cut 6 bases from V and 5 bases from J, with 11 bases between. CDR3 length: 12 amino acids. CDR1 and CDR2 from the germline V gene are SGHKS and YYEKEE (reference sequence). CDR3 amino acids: CASTGQFYGYTF. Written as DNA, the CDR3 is TGTGCCAGCACCGGACAGTTTTATGGCTACACCTTC.

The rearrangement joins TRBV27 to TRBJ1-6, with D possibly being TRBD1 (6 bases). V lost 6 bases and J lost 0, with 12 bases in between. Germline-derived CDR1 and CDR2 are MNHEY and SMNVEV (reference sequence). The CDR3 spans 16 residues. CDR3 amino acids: CASSSDSRSYNSPLHF. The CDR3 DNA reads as TGTGCCAGCAGCTCGGACAGCCGCTCCTATAATTCACCCCTCCACTTT.

The CDR3, as DNA: TGCGCCAGCAGCCAAGTTGGCGGGGGGAACACTGAAGCTTTCTTT. Translating gives CASSQVGGGNTEAFF. The rearrangement links TRBV4-1 to TRBJ1-1, with D maybe TRBD1 (5 bases). V gave up 1 base and J gave up 1 base, with 10 bases separating them. CDR3 length equals 15 residues. Germline V gene sequence: CDR1 MGHRA, CDR2 YSYEKL.

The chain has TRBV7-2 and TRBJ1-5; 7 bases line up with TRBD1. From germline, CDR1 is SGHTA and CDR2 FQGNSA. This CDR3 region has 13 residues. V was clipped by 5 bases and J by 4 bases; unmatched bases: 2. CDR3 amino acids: CASSPDRNQPQHF. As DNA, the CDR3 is TGTGCCAGCAGCCCGGACAGGAATCAGCCCCAGCATTTT.

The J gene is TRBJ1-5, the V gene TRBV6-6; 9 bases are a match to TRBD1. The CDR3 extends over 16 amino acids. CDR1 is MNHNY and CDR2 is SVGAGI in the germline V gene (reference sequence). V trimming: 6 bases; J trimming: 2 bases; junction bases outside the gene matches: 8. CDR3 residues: CASRNTGGDGNQPQHF. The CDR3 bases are TGTGCCAGCAGAAACACAGGGGGCGACGGCAATCAGCCCCAGCATTTT.

The CDR3 DNA reads as TGTGCCAGTCCCTTGGAGAAAAACATTCAGTACTTC. Residues: CASPLEKNIQYF. This chain links TRBV2 with TRBJ2-4; no definite D call. The CDR3 is made up of 12 amino acids. Trimming removed 9 bases at V and 4 bases at J, with 10 bases between. Germline loops: CDR1 SNHLY, CDR2 FYNNEI. The full variable domain, rest sourced from reference TRBV2 and TRBJ2-4, is EPEVTQTPSHQVTQMGQEVILRCVPISNHLYFYWYRQILGQKVEFLVSFYNNEISEKSEIFDDQFSVERPDGSNFTLKIRSTKLEDSAMYFCASPLEKNIQYFGAGTRLSVL.

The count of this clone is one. CDR3 nucleotide sequence: TGTGCCAGCAGCTTAGGGGACAGCTTATTCACTAGCACAGATACGCAGTATTTT. Its translation: CASSLGDSLFTSTDTQYF. The rearrangement links TRBV13 to TRBJ2-3; D may be TRBD1 (6 bases). V gave up 0 bases and J gave up 0 bases, with 16 bases separating them. This CDR3 has 18 residues. Germline V CDR1 and CDR2: PRHDT, FYEKMQ (reference sequence).

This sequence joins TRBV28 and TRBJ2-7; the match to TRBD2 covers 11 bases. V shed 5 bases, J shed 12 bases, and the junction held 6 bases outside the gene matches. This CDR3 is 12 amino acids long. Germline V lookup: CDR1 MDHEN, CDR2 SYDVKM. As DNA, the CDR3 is TGTGCCAGCAGTCTAAGACTAGCGGGACGGTACTTC. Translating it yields CASSLRLAGRYF.

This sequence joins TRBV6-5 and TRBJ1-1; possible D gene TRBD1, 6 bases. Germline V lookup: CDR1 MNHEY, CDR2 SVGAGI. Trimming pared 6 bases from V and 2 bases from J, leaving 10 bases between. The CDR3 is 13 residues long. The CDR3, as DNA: TGTGCCAGCAGGAGACAGGATAACACTGAAGCTTTCTTT. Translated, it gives CASRRQDNTEAFF.

The CDR3 region is CASSNRIRGGNYGYTF. In nucleotides, the CDR3 is TGTGCCAGTAGCAATCGGATCAGGGGTGGGAACTATGGCTACACCTTC. The chain employs TRBV19 and TRBJ1-2, with a possible D match to TRBD1 (6 bases). V was shortened by 6 bases and J by 2 bases, with 19 bases between the two germline ends. Germline V gene data show CDR1 as LNHDA and CDR2 as SQIVND (reference sequence). This CDR3 is built from 16 residues.

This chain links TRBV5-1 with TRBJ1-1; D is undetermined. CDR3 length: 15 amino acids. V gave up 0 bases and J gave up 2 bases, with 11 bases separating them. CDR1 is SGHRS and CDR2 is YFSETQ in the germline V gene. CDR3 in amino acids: CASSLGAPINTEAFF. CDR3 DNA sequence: TGCGCCAGCAGCTTGGGGGCCCCAATTAACACTGAAGCTTTCTTT.

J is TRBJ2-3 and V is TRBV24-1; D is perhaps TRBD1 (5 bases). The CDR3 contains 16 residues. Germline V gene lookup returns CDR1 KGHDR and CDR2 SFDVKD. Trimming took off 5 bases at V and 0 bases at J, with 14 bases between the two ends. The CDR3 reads CATSGPTDSSTDTQYF. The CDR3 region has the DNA TGTGCCACCAGTGGCCCGACAGACTCTAGCACAGATACGCAGTATTTT.

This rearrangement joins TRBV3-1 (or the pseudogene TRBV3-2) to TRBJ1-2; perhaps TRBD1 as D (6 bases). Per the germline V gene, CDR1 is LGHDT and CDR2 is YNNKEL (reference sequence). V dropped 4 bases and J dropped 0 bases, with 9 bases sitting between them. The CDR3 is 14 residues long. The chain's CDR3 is CASSLGQPNYGYTF. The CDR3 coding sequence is TGTGCCAGCAGCCTCGGACAGCCTAACTATGGCTACACCTTC.

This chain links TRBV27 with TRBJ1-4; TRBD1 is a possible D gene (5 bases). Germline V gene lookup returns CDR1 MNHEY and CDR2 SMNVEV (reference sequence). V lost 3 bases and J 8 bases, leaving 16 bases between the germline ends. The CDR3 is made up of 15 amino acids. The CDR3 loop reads CASSLIGARREKLFF. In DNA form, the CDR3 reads TGTGCCAGCAGTTTGATAGGGGCCCGTAGGGAAAAACTGTTTTTT.